This TCR beta chain is drawn from a study of T cell changes during pregnancy in multiple sclerosis. Method: immunoSEQ multiplex PCR; TCRdb's copy keeps in-frame clones and lacks some. Of 30,000 to 40,000 clones listed, roughly nine tenths are singletons. Source: CD4+ T cells from peripheral blood mononuclear cells, taken after pregnancy. The clonotype comes from a female donor in good health, enrolled as a control in a pregnancy study.

CDR3 sequence: CASSRGTSGGASTDTQYF. The CDR3 DNA sequence: TGCGCCAGCAGCCGAGGGACTAGCGGGGGGGCAAGCACAGATACGCAGTATTTT. The chain carries TRBV5-1 and TRBJ2-3; TRBD2 matches at 16 bases. CDR1 and CDR2 from the germline V gene are SGHRS and YFSETQ. The CDR3 is 18 amino acids. V lost 4 bases to trimming and J lost 0 bases; unmatched junction nucleotides: 5.